This TCR beta chain was profiled in a study of T cell repertoires in cytomegalovirus infection (dated by TCRdb to between 2018 and 2021). The study in broad terms: Donor HLA type was relevant to the analysis, as public TCR beta signatures indicated carriage of CMV infection together with the matching HLA type. What the research found in general, with its limitations: In both this cohort and an independent roughly 330-donor cohort, the cumulative frequency of public TCR beta family members distinguished carriers of CMV infection plus the relevant HLA type. The ex vivo response was dominated by HLA-C-restricted CMV-specific TCR beta clonotypes, which also provided the single most frequent clonotype in two of eight donors.

CDR1 and CDR2 (SGHVS, FQNEAQ) derive from the germline V gene. Trimming takes 8 bases from V and 8 bases from J, and the germline ends sit 13 bases apart. From its cysteine to its phenylalanine, the CDR3 spans 12 amino acids. Just CDR3 DNA is preserved here, 36 bases in frame from base 1. The reads were generated on an Illumina HiSeq 1500. The public reads were run again by TCRdb, first through fastp at Q25 and then through MiXCR, and only productive beta chains were kept. Every CDR3 protein is listed once, alongside the most common genes and DNA of its rows. Within this sample are fewer than 700,000 distinct CDR3 sequences, with 24% of them counted one time only. In total, the top ten clones hold 7% to 9% of the sample. This clonotype was recorded many times. There is no known antigen for this receptor. Per-nucleotide qualities are absent, and no much larger clonotype sits a single base away.

Sequenced material: CD8+ T cells from PBMCs. This TCR was recovered from a human donor in good health (CMV status not recorded). Some clones in this sample may be carry-over from other donors' samples. The rearrangement joined TRBV7-8 to TRBJ2-1, with the D gene not clear enough to name. The nucleotide sequence reads TGTGCCAGCGGGCCTACAGTGGATGAGCAGTTCTTC. It translates to CASGPTVDEQFF.